The 3 T cell receptor beta chains given below trace back to one sample, sequenced in a study of response to subunit inactivated influenza vaccine (dated by TCRdb to the late 2010s). Library construction relied on RT-PCR. These reads were obtained on an Illumina HiSeq 2500. Through fastp at Q25 and MiXCR, TCRdb rebuilt clones from the public reads, retaining in-frame beta chains. Every distinct CDR3 protein forms one entry, paired with its most common genes and DNA. This sample lists around 750,000 distinct CDR3 sequences; around 21% were detected once. Together, the top ten hold 10% of the sample. The sequencing here drew on PBMCs from blood, taken 4 to 6 days after vaccination. The receptor set was obtained from a man aged 45-60 years who received an inactivated influenza vaccine. Donor details come from another sample of the same person, matched by shared clones.

This clonotype occurred many times. The V and J genes are TRBV28 and TRBJ2-7; the D is unclear. The germline V gene encodes CDR1 MDHEN and CDR2 SYDVKM. CDR3 length: 11 amino acids. V was shortened by 4 bases and J by 4 bases, with 5 bases between the two germline ends. The CDR3 bases are TGTGCCAGCAGTTCTCCGTACGAGCAGTACTTC. Amino acid sequence: CASSSPYEQYF.

The chain joins TRBV4-2 to TRBJ1-1, with TRBD1 matching 11 bases. Trimming took 0 bases from V and 6 from J; bases not matched to a gene: 6. The CDR3 length is 16 residues. The germline V gene encodes CDR1 LGHNA and CDR2 YNFKEQ. This CDR3 reads CASSQESGQGAAEAFF. As DNA, the CDR3 is TGTGCCAGCAGCCAAGAAAGCGGACAGGGGGCAGCTGAAGCTTTCTTT.

This clonotype was seen a few times. The chain uses TRBV7-9 and TRBJ2-3, with 11 bases fitting TRBD2. The CDR3 contains 15 residues. J gave up 4 bases and V 5 bases, and 5 bases lay outside the gene matches. Germline-derived CDR1 and CDR2 are SEHNR and FQNEAQ (reference sequence). In nucleotides, the CDR3 is TGTGCCAGCAGCCTTCTAGCGGGAGGATCAGATACGCAGTATTTT. This codes for CASSLLAGGSDTQYF.